These T cell receptor beta chains were read from a single sample in a study of blood T cell repertoires in COVID-19. The method was immunoSEQ multiplex PCR; TCRdb's version includes in-frame clones alone and lacks a portion of them. The sample shows 50,000 to 80,000 clones, around nine tenths of them seen only once. Sequenced material: PBMCs or T cells enriched from blood (not recorded which). These receptors came from a woman aged 40 to 50 who had recovered from COVID-19. Both conserved end residues are part of each CDR3. The D gene is left open where the match is weak. Some rows mark clone size as missing; the rest say once, few, many or name a class of expanded clone.

cdr3_length d_call j_call v_call clone_size cdr3_nt cdr3_aa
19 NA TRBJ2-6 TRBV21-1 NA TGTGCCAGCAGCCTACCGGGACTAGGCCCCCTCTGTGGGGCCAACGTCCTGACTTTC CASSLPGLGPLCGANVLTF
14 TRBD2 TRBJ2-5 TRBV2 NA TGTGCCAGCAGCTGGGCGGGGGATCGGGAGACCCAGTACTTC CASSWAGDRETQYF
16 NA TRBJ2-3 TRBV6-5 NA TGTGCCAGCAGTTACTCCCAGGGGAGCACCACAGATACGCAGTATTTT CASSYSQGSTTDTQYF
14 NA TRBJ1-1 TRBV6-5 NA TGTGCCAGCAGTTATTTAGGCGGGGGCACTGAAGCTTTCTTT CASSYLGGGTEAFF
15 NA TRBJ2-7 TRBV6-4 once TGTGCCAGCAGTGACTCGGGGGCACACTCCTACGAGCAGTACTTC CASSDSGAHSYEQYF
16 TRBD1 TRBJ2-7 TRBV7-6 once TGTGCCAGCAGCTTAGTAGGGGGACAGGGGCCGGGCGAGCAGTACTTC CASSLVGGQGPGEQYF
15 TRBD1 TRBJ1-1 TRBV3-1/TRBV3-2 NA TGTGCCAGCAGCATAAGGACAGGCATGAACACTGAAGCTTTCTTT CASSIRTGMNTEAFF
15 TRBD1 TRBJ1-2 TRBV6-5 NA TGTGCCAGCAGTAGAACAGGGGGCGGAACTAATGGCTACACCTTC CASSRTGGGTNGYTF
15 NA TRBJ1-2 TRBV27 NA TGTGCCAGCTTCCAACTAACAAGAGGTAACTATGGCTACACCTTC CASFQLTRGNYGYTF
13 NA TRBJ1-1 TRBV7-8 NA TGTGCCAGCAGCTCTTACAGGAACACTGAAGCTTTCTTT CASSSYRNTEAFF